This T cell receptor (beta chain) appears in the sequencing data of a study of blood T cell repertoires in COVID-19. Study summary: Sources were T cells, B-cell-depleted T cells, or PBMCs; the material itself was cDNA or gDNA.

In the study's own analysis: Reference gene primer amplification gave nucleated cell count estimates. Produced via immunoSEQ multiplex PCR; TCRdb's table is partial and in-frame only. V, J and clone size derive from that table, while D and trimming were established from the DNA sequence. The table shows 30,000 to 40,000 clones, with roughly 88% occurring only once. The germline CDR1 and CDR2 sequences are SGHRS and YFSETQ. Trimming took off 1 base at V and 0 bases at J, with 4 bases between the two ends. The CDR3 has 14 residues. The receptor's source is a man between 60 and 75 years old with active COVID-19. What was sequenced was peripheral blood. This chain joins TRBV5-1 and TRBJ2-2; no reliable D call. CDR3 coding DNA: TGCGCCAGCAGCTTGACGGCGAACACCGGGGAGCTGTTTTTT. Translation gives CASSLTANTGELFF.